Below are 15 T cell receptor beta chains sequenced from a single sample in a study of T cell repertoires in cytomegalovirus infection. Using its own MiXCR run on the reads, TCRdb lists one record per CDR3 protein. This sample has around 530,000 distinct CDR3 sequences, with less than 30% found just once. The sample taken for sequencing was PBMCs. Every receptor here comes from a human donor in good health (CMV status not recorded). Some clones in this sample may be carry-over from other donors' samples.

This clonotype came up a few times. The chain links TRBV28 to TRBJ1-2, with TRBD1 matching over 7 bases. V lost 6 bases and J lost 2; bases outside the gene matches: 6. CDR1 MDHEN and CDR2 SYDVKM come from the germline V gene. The CDR3 loop spans 14 amino acids. Here the CDR3 DNA reads TGTGCCAGCAGAAAAGGGGGCGCGAACTATGGCTACACCTTC. The encoded protein is CASRKGGANYGYTF.

This clonotype was picked up a small number of times. V and J are TRBV5-1 and TRBJ1-2, with D perhaps matching TRBD1 (5 bases). This CDR3 region has 13 residues. Germline assignment: CDR1 SGHRS and CDR2 YFSETQ. Trimming took off 3 bases at V and 8 bases at J, with 14 bases between the two ends. CDR3 nucleotides: TGCGCCAGCAGCTGGAGGTTAGGGGAGGGCTACACCTTC. This codes for CASSWRLGEGYTF.

This clonotype has more than one count but fewer than ten. The rearrangement uses TRBV4-1 and TRBJ2-7; 11 bases map to TRBD2. Germline V gene sequence: CDR1 MGHRA, CDR2 YSYEKL. V gave up 1 base and J gave up 5 bases; unmatched junction bases: 7. The CDR3 totals 16 residues. The CDR3 region has the DNA TGCGCCAGCAGCCAAGCAGTGACTAGCGGGATTAACGAGCAGTACGTC. It translates to CASSQAVTSGINEQYV.

V is TRBV14 and J is TRBJ2-7; D unclear. The CDR3 covers 15 residues. Germline-derived CDR1 and CDR2 are SGHDN and FVKESK. V was cut by 1 base and J by 0 bases, with 10 bases left in between. CDR3 DNA sequence: TGTGCCAGCAGCCAAGGCTTTAGGTTCTCCTACGAGCAGTACTTC. Amino acid sequence: CASSQGFRFSYEQYF.

The chain couples TRBV4-1 to TRBJ2-3, with 9 bases fitting TRBD2. The germline CDR1 and CDR2 sequences are MGHRA and YSYEKL. The CDR3 covers 16 residues. Trimming took 6 bases from V and 6 from J; bases not matched to a gene: 13. This CDR3 reads CASRLTSGSTSDTQYF. In nucleotides, the CDR3 is TGCGCCAGCAGACTGACTAGCGGAAGCACCAGCGATACGCAGTATTTT.

The rearrangement uses TRBV12-3 or TRBV12-4 and TRBJ2-5, with 13 bases lining up with TRBD2. This CDR3 is built from 16 residues. With V trimmed by 6 bases and J by 5 bases, 9 bases remained unmatched. The CDR3 reads CASSQRTSGSPETQYF. CDR3 nucleotide sequence: TGTGCCAGCAGCCAAAGGACTAGCGGGAGCCCGGAGACCCAGTACTTC.

The chain couples TRBV19 to TRBJ2-3; 10 nucleotides line up with TRBD2. The CDR3 is 16 amino acids. Looked up from germline, CDR1 is LNHDA and CDR2 is SQIVND (reference sequence). After removal of 7 bases from V and 9 bases from J, the junction contained 16 bases not matched to a gene. The CDR3 coding sequence is TGTGCCAGTACCCCAGGACTAGCGGTCGTAGATCGGACGCAGTATTTT. Its protein product is CASTPGLAVVDRTQYF.

This clonotype was detected only a few times. The rearrangement joins TRBV20-1 to TRBJ1-1; D gene unclear. Between the trimmed V and J ends, which lost 3 bases and 9 bases, there was a span of 14 bases. This CDR3 comprises 12 residues. The germline V gene has CDR1 DFQATT and CDR2 SNEGSKA (reference sequence). CDR3 sequence (DNA): TGCAGTGCTAGCCGGGCCAGCGCTCAAGCTTTCTTT. Translating gives CSASRASAQAFF.

The table lists this clonotype with a few counts. V is TRBV19 and J is TRBJ1-1; 8 bases align to TRBD1. Germline lookup yields CDR1 LNHDA and CDR2 SQIVND (reference sequence). After removal of 7 bases from V and 3 bases from J, the junction contained 7 bases not matched to a gene. The CDR3 runs to 14 residues. This chain's CDR3 is CASTSDRVYTEAFF. The CDR3 DNA follows: TGTGCCAGTACCTCGGACAGGGTGTACACTGAAGCTTTCTTT.

This clonotype was picked up many times. The V and J genes are TRBV7-2 and TRBJ2-3; 8 bases match TRBD2. CDR3 length: 17 residues. The junction had 12 bases not matched to a gene; V was cut back by 5 bases and J by 2 bases. Germline V gene data show CDR1 as SGHTA and CDR2 as FQGNSA. CDR3 coding DNA: TGTGCCAGCAGCCCTCTCCCCGGGGGGGCCAACACAGATACGCAGTATTTT. Its protein is CASSPLPGGANTDTQYF. Full variable domain (rest looked up from reference TRBV7-2 and TRBJ2-3): GAGVSQSPSNKVTEKGKDVELRCDPISGHTALYWYRQSLGQGLEFLIYFQGNSAPDKSGLPSDRFSAERTGGSVSTLTIQRTQQEDSAVYLCASSPLPGGANTDTQYFGPGTRLTVL.

This clonotype was observed many times. The chain joins TRBV12-3 or TRBV12-4 to TRBJ2-3; no firm D call. The CDR3 is made up of 13 amino acids. V lost 3 bases to trimming and J lost 6 bases, with 10 bases between them. CDR3 nucleotides: TGTGCCAGCAGTTTCATTCCCGTGGATACGCAGTATTTT. Translation: CASSFIPVDTQYF.

V gene TRBV6-2 or TRBV6-3 combines with J gene TRBJ2-4; D not certain. V was clipped by 8 bases and J by 6 bases, with 8 bases between them. The CDR3 contains 11 residues. The germline V gene encodes CDR1 MNHEY and CDR2 SVGEGT. CDR3 region: CASAVGNIQYF. In DNA form, the CDR3 reads TGTGCCAGCGCCGTTGGAAACATTCAGTACTTC.

The chain couples TRBV20-1 to TRBJ1-3; D is unresolved. Germline values: CDR1 DFQATT, CDR2 SNEGSKA (reference sequence). The CDR3 extends over 16 amino acids. V gave up 6 bases and J gave up 2 bases, with 20 bases separating them. The CDR3 DNA reads TGCAGTGCGGCCCCCGGGCCCCGGCGGGCTGGAAACACCATATATTTT. This encodes CSAAPGPRRAGNTIYF.

In its sample, this clonotype was seen many times. The chain is built from TRBV27 and TRBJ1-1; no firm D call. V was cut by 5 bases and J by 1 base, with 20 bases left in between. The CDR3 sequence is 17 residues long. Germline V gene lookup returns CDR1 MNHEY and CDR2 SMNVEV (reference sequence). The DNA of the CDR3 is TGTGCCAGCAGTCCCACCTGGGGAGCACTTGAGAACACTGAAGCTTTCTTT. Translation gives CASSPTWGALENTEAFF.

This clonotype has just a few counts. This chain's CDR3 is CASSPQLGLADNTGELFF. The DNA for the CDR3 is TGTGCCAGCAGCCCCCAGTTGGGACTAGCGGACAACACCGGGGAGCTGTTTTTT. The J gene is TRBJ2-2, the V gene TRBV14, with 11 bases identical to TRBD2. Trimming took 4 bases from V and 2 from J; bases not matched to a gene: 9. The length of the CDR3 is 18 residues. Germline V gene sequence: CDR1 SGHDN, CDR2 FVKESK. Looking up the rest from reference TRBV14 and TRBJ2-2 gives the full variable domain: EAGVTQFPSHSVIEKGQTVTLRCDPISGHDNLYWYRRVMGKEIKFLLHFVKESKQDESGMPNNRFLAERTGGTYSTLKVQPAELEDSGVYFCASSPQLGLADNTGELFFGEGSRLTVL.